This TCR beta chain was observed in a study of early T cells in non-severe SARS-CoV-2 infection. Whole-study context: Sequencing of unsorted whole blood was done on bulk RNA, leaving chains unpaired. Study-level points and caveats: Missing private and CD4 specificities, VDJdb matching favored anti-spike CD8 responses.

Comments on this clonotype: Its specificity is not known.

Individual cDNA molecules were tagged with unique molecular identifiers, the study reported. TCRdb fed the 5' RACE reads into MiXCR, producing one record per CDR3 protein. The table has around 57,000 distinct CDR3 sequences, around a tenth seen once. The CDR3 consists of 14 residues. The V gene lost 3 bases and the J gene lost 3 bases, with 13 bases spanning the gap. Germline V gives CDR1 GTSNPN, CDR2 SVGIG (reference sequence). The rearrangement uses TRBV30 and TRBJ2-3; weak D call: TRBD1 (5 bases). This TCR came from an adult who was a healthcare worker with PCR-confirmed SARS-CoV-2 infection or an uninfected control (not recorded which). The sample was whole blood. CDR3 DNA sequence: TGTGCCTGGAGGAAGGGGTACGGGACAGATACGCAGTATTTT. Its translation is CAWRKGYGTDTQYF.